The T cell receptor beta chain under discussion was sequenced for a study of radiation and T cells in renal cell carcinoma. The wider study: Nephrectomy followed 15 Gy stereotactic body radiation by 4 weeks.

Whole-study results and caveats: From baseline, blood top tumor clonotypes peaked at 2 weeks post-radiation. Pretreatment tumor biopsies were lacking, so baseline clonotypes are unknown.

Trimming took 5 bases from V and 4 from J; bases not matched to a gene: 7. The germline V gene has CDR1 SNHLY and CDR2 FYNNEI. There are 15 residues in the CDR3. About this clone: Its antigen is unidentified.

Time point: blood 2 weeks post-SBRT. The treatment: 15 Gy SBRT to primary tumor, nephrectomy 4 weeks later. After SBRT, blood was collected at 2 and 4 weeks, plus baseline. Data came from immunoSEQ multiplex PCR; TCRdb stores just in-frame clones and leaves some out. The top ten hold under 2.5% of the sample, which has roughly 130,000 clones, approximately 80% seen once. The input for sequencing was blood, taken from a patient whose treatment included radiotherapy and nephrectomy. This rearrangement joins TRBV2 to TRBJ2-1, with TRBD2 identical over 8 bases. This TCR came from an older woman with renal cell carcinoma. The CDR3 spells CASSLRGGRYNEQFF. The DNA for the CDR3 is TGTGCCAGCAGTCTCCGCGGGGGGAGGTACAATGAGCAGTTCTTC.